These 9 T cell receptor beta chains share one sample of origin, sequenced in a study of vaccination and CD4 T cells after COVID-19 (dated by TCRdb to between 2021 and 2024). Their target antigens are unknown. The sample's treatment or condition label, in plain terms: approximately nine-day PBMC culture with coronavirus spike peptide pools or control peptides (ViraFEST assay). Libraries were built with PCR. Sequencing used an Illumina iSeq 100. DNA from cultured CD4+ T cells was subjected to TCR sequencing with the Oncomine TCR Beta short-read assay at the Johns Hopkins FTIC core. TCRdb handled the public reads itself, with Q25 trimming in fastp and clone calling in MiXCR, and kept productive beta chains. CDR3 protein duplicates are merged, each entry listing the most common genes and DNA. The sample table lists around 10,000 distinct CDR3 sequences, approximately 67% of them with a count of one. Around 8.8% of the sample goes to the ten largest clones.

Sample: CD4+ T cells from blood, cultured in vitro, taken before SARS-CoV-2 vaccination. The receptors stem from a human donor who had recovered from COVID-19.

V and J are TRBV10-3 and TRBJ1-1, with no clear D. The CDR3 has 13 residues. V lost 10 bases and J lost 1, with 13 bases in between. Germline CDR1 ENHRY, CDR2 SYGVKD. CDR3 in amino acids: CATLSQQNTEAFF. The CDR3 nucleotides are TGTGCCACCCTTAGTCAGCAGAACACTGAAGCTTTCTTT.

The V call is TRBV19, the J call TRBJ2-3; 7 nucleotides agree with TRBD2. The CDR3 is made up of 14 amino acids. The V and J ends lost 6 bases and 0 bases, in that order; junction bases with no gene match: 3. The germline V gene encodes CDR1 LNHDA and CDR2 SQIVND (reference sequence). This chain's CDR3 is CASSRDYSTDTQYF. The CDR3 DNA reads TGTGCCAGTAGCCGGGACTATAGCACAGATACGCAGTATTTT.

This clonotype was seen only once. The chain combines TRBV7-9 with TRBJ2-7; D is perhaps TRBD1 (6 bases). Germline V gene data show CDR1 as SEHNR and CDR2 as FQNEAQ (reference sequence). The V and J ends lost 5 bases and 13 bases respectively, with 18 bases between them. The CDR3 runs to 12 residues. CDR3 sequence: CASSHNYREFYF. In DNA, the CDR3 is TGTGCCAGCAGCCACAATTACAGGGAATTCTACTTC.

The V gene is TRBV27, the J gene TRBJ1-2; TRBD1 is a possible D gene (5 bases). V gave up 8 bases and J gave up 7 bases, with 14 bases separating them. The V gene's germline CDR1 is MNHEY and CDR2 SMNVEV (reference sequence). The CDR3 is made up of 12 amino acids. CDR3 amino acids: CASGSGVSGYTF. The CDR3 bases are TGTGCCAGCGGGTCGGGGGTTAGTGGCTACACCTTC.

This clonotype showed up just once. The V gene is TRBV6-2 or TRBV6-3, the J gene TRBJ2-5; TRBD2 aligns across 9 bases. This CDR3 has 14 residues. CDR1 MNHEY and CDR2 SVGEGT come from the germline V gene. The V gene end was trimmed by 5 bases and the J gene end by 5 bases; junction bases not matched to a gene: 6. The CDR3 sequence: CASSGSGGRETQYF. The DNA of the CDR3 is TGTGCCAGCAGTGGTAGCGGGGGCAGGGAGACCCAGTACTTC.

The genes are TRBV20-1 and TRBJ2-7, with 7 bases that match TRBD1. Per the germline V gene, CDR1 is DFQATT and CDR2 is SNEGSKA (reference sequence). Trimming removed 6 bases from V and 6 bases from J; junction bases left unmatched: 11. This CDR3 contains 13 residues. The CDR3 reads CSARQGWAGEQYF. In nucleotides, the CDR3 is TGCAGTGCCAGACAGGGTTGGGCAGGCGAGCAGTACTTC.

In the case of this clonotype: At one end the junction does not follow the germline gene, possibly because of a read error. The chain links TRBV24-1 to TRBJ2-1; TRBD1 or TRBD2 may be the D gene (5 bases each). The CDR3 has 18 residues. Germline CDR1 reads KGHDR; CDR2 reads SFDVKD. The CDR3 is CATSDTLRGLSSYNEQLF. In DNA form, the CDR3 reads TGTGCCACCAGTGACACCCTACGGGGCTTGAGCTCCTACAATGAGCAGCTCTTC.

The rearrangement links TRBV11-1 to TRBJ1-2, with 11 nucleotides matching TRBD1. V lost 5 bases to trimming and J lost 2 bases; unmatched junction nucleotides: 4. CDR1 and CDR2 (germline): SGHAT, FQDESV (reference sequence). The length of the CDR3 is 15 residues. CDR3 in amino acids: CASSQDRGRNYGYTF. CDR3 DNA: TGTGCCAGCAGCCAGGACAGGGGGCGAAACTATGGCTACACCTTC.

This chain uses TRBV7-2 with TRBJ2-5; no definite D call. The CDR3 loop spans 12 amino acids. Trimming removed 5 bases at V and 2 bases at J, with 6 bases between. Germline V lookup: CDR1 SGHTA, CDR2 FQGNSA. The CDR3 reads CASSRPQETQYF. DNA of the CDR3: TGTGCCAGCAGCCGGCCTCAAGAGACCCAGTACTTC. Looking up the rest from reference TRBV7-2 and TRBJ2-5 gives the full variable domain: GAGVSQSPSNKVTEKGKDVELRCDPISGHTALYWYRQSLGQGLEFLIYFQGNSAPDKSGLPSDRFSAERTGGSVSTLTIQRTQQEDSAVYLCASSRPQETQYFGPGTRLLVL.